This entry describes one T cell receptor beta chain. One entry per CDR3 protein, called by TCRdb with MiXCR from the 5' RACE reads. The data show tens of thousands of distinct CDR3 sequences, with around a quarter seen just once and roughly 1.9% held by the top ten. The CDR3 totals 12 residues. The germline V gene has CDR1 MDHEN and CDR2 SYDVKM. The ends were cut back, 10 bases at V and 4 bases at J, with 13 bases in the middle. This sequence joins TRBV28 and TRBJ2-5, with D perhaps matching TRBD1 (6 bases). Sequenced sample: naive CD4+ T cells sorted from blood. As to subset: naive CD4+ T cells, CD4+CD45RA+CD25-. The receptor's source is a female donor with breast cancer. The CDR3 here is CATGARGETQYF. CDR3 bases: TGTGCCACAGGGGCCCGGGGAGAGACCCAGTACTTC.